This T cell receptor (beta chain) was identified during a study of cytomegalovirus exposure and HLA in healthy donors. The trim removed 3 bases at V and 4 bases at J, leaving 13 bases unmatched. This CDR3 region has 18 residues. From germline, CDR1 is LNHNV and CDR2 YYDKDF (reference sequence). PCR was performed using 60 Vbeta and 13 Jbeta primers. Only in-frame clones appear in the TCRdb table, and some are missing; sequencing was by immunoSEQ multiplex PCR. The table has 100,000 to 150,000 clones, roughly 9% seen once. Findings and limits, study-wide: A later analysis showed that HLA-associated TCR beta chains had undergone more clonal expansion than equally common others. Researchers reported that a few CMV-associated chains were confirmed in vitro as CMV antigen-specific.

This clone has only a few counts. Its target is unknown. What was sequenced was PBMCs. This TCR came from a woman between 40 and 50 years old in good health and CMV-seropositive. The chain uses TRBV15 and TRBJ2-5, with TRBD1 identical over 11 bases. The CDR3 reads CATSRGEGQGALGETQYF. The CDR3 nucleotides read TGTGCCACCAGCAGGGGGGAAGGACAGGGGGCCCTTGGAGAGACCCAGTACTTC.